One and the same sample provided the 21 T cell receptor beta chains below, sequenced in a study of OX40 agonist ivuxolimab in advanced cancers. TCRdb's table, derived via immunoSEQ multiplex PCR, lists solely in-frame clones and lacks some. The sample lists around 74,000 clones; about 90% were seen once. The sequencing used CD4+ or CD8+ T cells sorted from blood, collected in a trial of the OX40 agonist ivuxolimab. Receptor source: an adult with an advanced solid tumor such as melanoma, head and neck, liver or kidney cancer.

With regard to this clone: Other DNA sequences in the same sample also yield this CDR3. The V gene is TRBV18, the J gene TRBJ1-2, with 11 bases matching TRBD1. Trimming removed 3 bases from V and 4 bases from J; junction bases left unmatched: 4. The germline V gene encodes CDR1 KGHSH and CDR2 LQKENI. The CDR3 spans 15 residues. CDR3 sequence: CASSPGTGGSYGYTF. The CDR3, as DNA: TGTGCCAGCTCACCCGGGACAGGGGGAAGCTATGGCTACACCTTC.

This chain joins TRBV7-9 and TRBJ2-7; 7 positions agree with TRBD1. CDR1 and CDR2 (germline): SEHNR, FQNEAQ (reference sequence). The CDR3 covers 13 residues. Germline trimming cut 7 bases from V and 5 bases from J; bases unmatched to any gene: 8. The CDR3 here is CASTPTGTHEQYF. In DNA form, the CDR3 reads TGTGCCAGCACCCCGACAGGGACCCACGAGCAGTACTTC.

The V gene is TRBV7-2, the J gene TRBJ2-7, with TRBD2 matching over 12 bases. V gave up 5 bases and J gave up 0 bases; unmatched junction bases: 5. CDR1 is SGHTA and CDR2 is FQGNSA in the germline V gene. This CDR3 spans 16 amino acids. The CDR3 spells CASSAGLAGSSYEQYF. The CDR3 DNA sequence: TGTGCCAGCAGCGCCGGACTAGCGGGGTCCTCCTACGAGCAGTACTTC.

This clone was seen just once. The chain couples TRBV5-1 to TRBJ1-4, with D possibly matching TRBD1 (5 bases). Trimming left V 5 bases short and J 0 bases short, with 20 bases between. The CDR3 extends over 18 amino acids. Looked up from germline, CDR1 is SGHRS and CDR2 is YFSETQ. The CDR3 region has the DNA TGCGCCAGCAGTCAAAACCCCAGGGCTCCGGCAACTAATGAAAAACTGTTTTTT. It translates to CASSQNPRAPATNEKLFF. The full variable domain, rest sourced from reference TRBV5-1 and TRBJ1-4, is KAGVTQTPRYLIKTRGQQVTLSCSPISGHRSVSWYQQTPGQGLQFLFEYFSETQRNKGNFPGRFSGRQFSNSRSEMNVSTLELGDSALYLCASSQNPRAPATNEKLFFGSGTQLSVL.

The genes are TRBV4-1 and TRBJ2-5; 8 positions match TRBD2. The V gene's germline CDR1 is MGHRA and CDR2 YSYEKL. The CDR3 runs 14 residues. Losses at the gene ends were 3 bases for V and 4 bases for J; bases not matched to a gene: 4. CDR3 residues: CASSQTSAAETQYF. CDR3 DNA sequence: TGCGCCAGCAGCCAGACTAGCGCGGCAGAGACCCAGTACTTC.

V and J are TRBV2 and TRBJ2-7; D may be TRBD1 (6 bases). V lost 9 bases and J 1 base, leaving 19 bases between the germline ends. This CDR3 is 15 amino acids long. Germline CDR1 SNHLY, CDR2 FYNNEI. The CDR3 coding sequence is TGTGCCAGGAGCAGTCCTCAGGGGAAATCCTACGAGCAGTACTTC. This encodes CARSSPQGKSYEQYF.

The sample holds a few counts of this clone. The chain uses TRBV23-1 and TRBJ1-6; TRBD1 is a possible D gene (5 bases). TRBV23-1 is treated as an ORF (open reading frame) with a function not yet certain. The CDR3 runs to 16 residues. The ends were cut back, 1 base at V and 9 bases at J, with 16 bases in the middle. The CDR3 loop reads CASSQYAGRASSPLHF. DNA of the CDR3: TGCGCCAGCAGTCAATATGCGGGCAGGGCTAGTTCACCCCTCCACTTT.

The rearrangement links TRBV6-5 to TRBJ1-1; D call uncertain. This CDR3 spans 15 amino acids. V lost 1 base and J lost 1, with 10 bases in between. CDR1 MNHEY and CDR2 SVGAGI come from the germline V gene. The CDR3 loop reads CASSYLGFGNTEAFF. The CDR3 DNA reads TGTGCCAGCAGTTACTTAGGATTTGGGAACACTGAAGCTTTCTTT.

J is TRBJ1-1 and V is TRBV5-1; D remains unclear. The CDR3 has 14 residues. In germline, CDR1 is SGHRS, CDR2 YFSETQ. Trimming shortened V by 4 bases and J by 4 bases, and 14 bases separated the two germline ends. The chain's CDR3 is CASSPEGEGTEAFF. The DNA of the CDR3 is TGCGCCAGCAGCCCTGAAGGTGAGGGCACTGAAGCTTTCTTT. The full variable domain, completed using reference TRBV5-1 and TRBJ1-1, is KAGVTQTPRYLIKTRGQQVTLSCSPISGHRSVSWYQQTPGQGLQFLFEYFSETQRNKGNFPGRFSGRQFSNSRSEMNVSTLELGDSALYLCASSPEGEGTEAFFGQGTRLTVV.

The chain combines TRBV28 with TRBJ2-1, with 9 bases lining up with TRBD1. Germline loops: CDR1 MDHEN, CDR2 SYDVKM. J lost 4 bases, V lost 5 bases, and 9 bases had no gene match. The CDR3 is 16 residues long. CDR3 sequence: CASSSRTGENYNEQFF. CDR3 DNA sequence: TGTGCCAGCAGTAGCCGGACAGGGGAAAATTACAATGAGCAGTTCTTC.

The J gene is TRBJ1-1, the V gene TRBV14; D unclear. Germline CDR1 and CDR2: SGHDN and FVKESK. The CDR3 consists of 13 residues. V lost 1 base and J 5 bases, leaving 8 bases between the germline ends. The CDR3 region has the DNA TGTGCCAGCAGCCAAGGTTCCGGGACTGAAGCTTTCTTT. It is translated as CASSQGSGTEAFF.

This rearrangement joins TRBV18 to TRBJ2-7; D remains ambiguous. Trimming pared 3 bases from V and 7 bases from J, leaving 13 bases between. This CDR3 spans 13 amino acids. Germline loops: CDR1 KGHSH, CDR2 LQKENI. This chain's CDR3 is CASSPRSVSEQYF. The CDR3 coding sequence is TGTGCCAGCTCACCGCGCTCCGTCTCGGAGCAGTACTTC.

This clone showed up just once. The gene calls are TRBV15 and TRBJ1-1; D gene uncertain. Germline V gene sequence: CDR1 LNHNV, CDR2 YYDKDF (reference sequence). The CDR3 length is 12 residues. Trimming took 5 bases from V and 6 from J, leaving 10 bases between them. The CDR3 DNA reads TGTGCCACCAGCGACTTACGGGCTGAAGCTTTCTTT. It encodes CATSDLRAEAFF.

The chain employs TRBV10-3 and TRBJ2-1; 8 bases line up with TRBD2. This CDR3 has 17 amino acids. Looked up from germline, CDR1 is ENHRY and CDR2 is SYGVKD. With 2 bases clipped from V and 0 bases from J, the junction kept 6 bases outside the gene matches. CDR3 DNA: TGTGCCATCAGTGAGCCTTTAGCGGGAAGCTCCTACAATGAGCAGTTCTTC. Its protein product is CAISEPLAGSSYNEQFF.

This clone was seen a handful of times. The V call is TRBV2, the J call TRBJ1-5, with 7 bases fitting TRBD1. The CDR3 has 12 amino acids. Germline values: CDR1 SNHLY, CDR2 FYNNEI. V shed 9 bases, J shed 6 bases, and the junction held 5 bases outside the gene matches. The CDR3 spells CASHRGVQPQHF. The CDR3 nucleotides read TGTGCCAGTCACAGGGGAGTTCAGCCCCAGCATTTT.

The chain recombines TRBV5-1 with TRBJ1-1; D possibly corresponds to TRBD1 (6 bases). The CDR3 has 17 amino acids. Between the trimmed V and J ends, which lost 0 bases and 3 bases, there was a span of 18 bases. The germline V gene has CDR1 SGHRS and CDR2 YFSETQ. CDR3 in amino acids: CASSLVRGAGEDTEAFF. The CDR3 DNA reads TGCGCCAGCAGCTTGGTTAGGGGGGCAGGGGAAGACACTGAAGCTTTCTTT.

The V and J genes are TRBV4-2 and TRBJ1-3; 7 bases are shared with TRBD1. Germline CDR1 reads LGHNA; CDR2 reads YNFKEQ. The CDR3 totals 15 residues. J was trimmed by 4 bases and V by 1 base; bases with no gene match: 4. The CDR3 here is CASSQGTGIGNTIYF. The CDR3 coding sequence is TGTGCCAGCAGCCAAGGGACAGGTATAGGAAACACCATATATTTT.

The rearrangement joins TRBV11-2 to TRBJ1-4; D gene uncertain. CDR1 and CDR2 (germline): SGHAT, FQNNGV. Trimming took 2 bases from V and 7 from J, leaving 14 bases between them. The CDR3 is made up of 15 amino acids. CDR3 nucleotides: TGTGCCAGCAGCTTATGGGCCGGTGTGGGTGAAAAACTGTTTTTT. This gives the protein CASSLWAGVGEKLFF.

In the case of this clone: This is likely a read error, given that the CDR3 carries no conserved phenylalanine or tryptophan at its end. The DNA is left out, because the CDR3 cannot be placed on it with certainty; the CDR3 is given as TCRdb lists it. The genes are TRBV10-3 and TRBJ2-3. The CDR3 length equals 12 residues, ends included. Germline loops: CDR1 ENHRY, CDR2 SYGVKD. The CDR3 sequence is CAISEIDGAGVI.

The chain uses TRBV19 and TRBJ1-2, with TRBD1 matching 7 bases. The CDR3 runs to 16 residues. Germline V gene data show CDR1 as LNHDA and CDR2 as SQIVND (reference sequence). V lost 5 bases and J lost 5; bases outside the gene matches: 14. CDR3 nucleotides: TGTGCCAGTAGTTACAGAGAGGGGGCGCGAGGATATGGCTACACCTTC. This gives the protein CASSYREGARGYGYTF.

The V gene is TRBV6-1, the J gene TRBJ2-1, with D tentatively TRBD1 (6 bases). Trimming removed 4 bases from V and 1 base from J, with 11 bases in between. CDR1 is MNHNS and CDR2 is SASEGT in the germline V gene. This CDR3 comprises 15 residues. CDR3 DNA: TGTGCCAGCAGTGGCATTACAGGGTCCTACAATGAGCAGTTCTTC. As protein: CASSGITGSYNEQFF.